Listed here are 31 T cell receptor beta chains from one sample, sequenced in a study of blood T cells in healthy people across ages (dated by TCRdb to between 2014 and 2016). The library relied on 5' RACE. These reads were obtained on an Illumina HiSeq 2500. A second about 6 to 11 cycle PCR used a sample-barcoded 5' primer and a J-beta primer mix. TCRdb reanalyzed the raw reads on its own, using fastp at Q25 for trimming and MiXCR for clone calling, and kept in-frame beta chains. Each entry is one CDR3 protein sequence, shown with its most common DNA and genes. For this sample there are approximately 600,000 distinct CDR3 sequences; under 65% appear just once. The top ten constitute approximately 40% of the sample. Sequenced sample: blood. The receptors here all came from a man aged 55 to 70 in good health.

This chain uses TRBV24-1 with TRBJ2-1; 8 nucleotides agree with TRBD1. The germline gives CDR1 KGHDR, CDR2 SFDVKD. The CDR3 length is 19 residues. V dropped 2 bases and J dropped 3; count of bases not matched to a gene: 14. The CDR3, as DNA: TGTGCCACCAGTGATTCTCAGGACAGGGTCAACCACAACTACAATGAGCAGTTCTTC. Its protein is CATSDSQDRVNHNYNEQFF.

V is TRBV12-3 or TRBV12-4 and J is TRBJ2-2; the match to TRBD2 covers 13 bases. The V segment lost 6 bases and the J segment 3 bases; nucleotides outside the gene matches: 1. This CDR3 has 15 residues. The CDR3: CASSTSGGDTGELFF. The DNA for the CDR3 is TGTGCCAGCAGCACTAGCGGGGGGGACACCGGGGAGCTGTTTTTT.

This rearrangement joins TRBV7-6 to TRBJ2-5; D is ambiguous. CDR3 length: 11 amino acids. The germline CDR1 and CDR2 sequences are SGHVS and FNYEAQ. V lost 8 bases to trimming and J lost 4 bases, with 8 bases between them. The CDR3 bases are TGTGCCAGCGGGGAAGGAGAGACCCAGTACTTC. This encodes CASGEGETQYF.

This clonotype was detected only a few times. This chain connects TRBV7-9 to TRBJ2-7; D is perhaps TRBD1 (6 bases). The CDR3 is 15 amino acids. CDR1 SEHNR and CDR2 FQNEAQ come from the germline V gene (reference sequence). Trimming shortened V by 4 bases and J by 0 bases, and 13 bases separated the two germline ends. CDR3 DNA sequence: TGTGCCAGCAGCTCCCAACTGGGGGCCTCCTACGAGCAGTACTTC. Amino acid sequence: CASSSQLGASYEQYF. Drawing the rest from reference TRBV7-9 and TRBJ2-7, the complete variable domain is DTGVSQNPRHKITKRGQNVTFRCDPISEHNRLYWYRQTLGQGPEFLTYFQNEAQLEKSRLLSDRFSAERPKGSFSTLEIQRTEQGDSAMYLCASSSQLGASYEQYFGPGTRLTVT.

This clonotype was detected only a few times. The rearrangement joins TRBV28 to TRBJ2-5; tentatively, D is TRBD2 (6 bases). Looked up from germline, CDR1 is MDHEN and CDR2 is SYDVKM. The V and J ends lost 1 base and 4 bases respectively, with 10 bases between them. There are 14 residues in the CDR3. The CDR3 DNA reads TGTGCCAGCAGTTTATCTCCGGGACTAGAGACCCAGTACTTC. Translated: CASSLSPGLETQYF.

This clonotype has more than one count but fewer than ten. The chain employs TRBV25-1 and TRBJ2-5; a possible D gene is TRBD1 (5 bases). Germline values: CDR1 MGHDK, CDR2 SYGVNS. CDR3 length: 13 amino acids. Trimming pared 6 bases from V and 1 base from J, leaving 9 bases between. This CDR3 reads CASSATVQETQYF. Here the CDR3 DNA reads TGTGCCAGCAGCGCGACAGTCCAAGAGACCCAGTACTTC.

This clonotype has just a few counts. The chain carries TRBV5-1 and TRBJ2-2; D call uncertain. Germline values: CDR1 SGHRS, CDR2 YFSETQ. The germline V and J ends were trimmed by 4 bases and 0 bases, with 13 bases remaining between them. This CDR3 contains 16 residues. CDR3 in amino acids: CASSPSLGSNTGELFF. The CDR3 bases are TGCGCCAGCAGCCCTTCATTGGGTTCGAACACCGGGGAGCTGTTTTTT.

This clonotype occurred a few times. CDR3 sequence reads: CASSVDWAGTDTQYF. Written as DNA, the CDR3 is TGTGCCAGCAGCGTAGACTGGGCCGGCACAGATACGCAGTATTTT. This chain connects TRBV9 to TRBJ2-3, with D hard to call. V was trimmed by 0 bases and J by 1 base, leaving 9 bases between them. The CDR3 runs to 15 residues. Germline V gene lookup returns CDR1 SGDLS and CDR2 YYNGEE. The complete variable domain, with remaining parts taken from reference TRBV9 and TRBJ2-3, reads DSGVTQTPKHLITATGQRVTLRCSPRSGDLSVYWYQQSLDQGLQFLIQYYNGEERAKGNILERFSAQQFPDLHSELNLSSLELGDSALYFCASSVDWAGTDTQYFGPGTRLTVL.

This clonotype was seen a few times. The chain joins TRBV20-1 to TRBJ2-1, with unresolved D. This CDR3 is 13 amino acids long. Germline CDR1 and CDR2: DFQATT and SNEGSKA (reference sequence). Trimming removed 1 base from V and 8 bases from J, with 12 bases in between. CDR3 bases: TGCAGTGCTAGAGTGGTGGGGTTGGATGAGCAGTTCTTC. Protein sequence: CSARVVGLDEQFF.

The chain recombines TRBV29-1 with TRBJ1-2; D not resolved. V shed 7 bases and J shed 2 bases, with 8 bases lying between them. This CDR3 region has 11 residues. The germline V gene encodes CDR1 SQVTM and CDR2 ANQGSEA. The CDR3 DNA reads TGCAGCGCTCCCTGGAACTATGGCTACACCTTC. Translation: CSAPWNYGYTF.

The J gene is TRBJ1-5, the V gene TRBV5-1; D is possibly TRBD1 (6 bases). V was shortened by 4 bases and J by 2 bases, with 22 bases between the two germline ends. The CDR3 totals 18 residues. Germline V gives CDR1 SGHRS, CDR2 YFSETQ. The CDR3 coding sequence is TGCGCCAGCAGCCCCGGTGGGGGCTCCCTTATGGGCAATCAGCCCCAGCATTTT. Its translation is CASSPGGGSLMGNQPQHF.

Only one count was recorded for this clonotype. The V and J genes are TRBV20-1 and TRBJ1-2; D not certain. This CDR3 region has 13 residues. Germline-derived CDR1 and CDR2 are DFQATT and SNEGSKA (reference sequence). Deletions cut 3 bases from V and 8 bases from J, with 16 bases between. Written as DNA, the CDR3 is TGCAGTGCTAGGGCGACGGCGGATGGGGGCTACACCTTC. Encoded protein: CSARATADGGYTF.

The chain carries TRBV7-2 and TRBJ2-3; 8 nucleotides line up with TRBD1. Germline-derived CDR1 and CDR2 are SGHTA and FQGNSA. CDR3 length: 15 amino acids. V lost 2 bases and J lost 2; bases outside the gene matches: 3. CDR3 protein: CASSLSRGPTDTQYF. The CDR3 DNA sequence: TGTGCCAGCAGCTTATCCAGGGGGCCCACAGATACGCAGTATTTT.

This chain uses TRBV28 with TRBJ1-2; 7 nucleotides line up with TRBD1. The CDR3 sequence is 15 residues long. Germline V gives CDR1 MDHEN, CDR2 SYDVKM. V lost 2 bases and J lost 0; bases outside the gene matches: 3. CDR3 nucleotides: TGTGCCAGCAGTTTACCCGACAGGGCTAACTATGGCTACACCTTC. It yields the protein CASSLPDRANYGYTF.

The chain uses TRBV5-5 and TRBJ2-7, with 11 bases identical to TRBD1. In germline, CDR1 is SGHKS, CDR2 YYEKEE (reference sequence). Unmatched junction bases numbered 2, after V lost 3 bases and J lost 3 bases. The CDR3 has 14 residues. CDR3 sequence (DNA): TGTGCCAGCAGCTGGACAGGGGGCATCTACGAGCAGTACTTC. Translation: CASSWTGGIYEQYF.

J is TRBJ2-1 and V is TRBV28, with a possible D match to TRBD2 (7 bases). CDR3 length: 14 amino acids. CDR1 and CDR2 (germline): MDHEN, SYDVKM. The CDR3 region has the DNA TGTGTTTCTGGGGGGGGGCTTTCCTACAATGAGCAGTTCTTC. It yields the protein CVSGGGLSYNEQFF.

The rearrangement joins TRBV15 to TRBJ2-1; a weak D match, TRBD2 (6 bases). The germline V gene encodes CDR1 LNHNV and CDR2 YYDKDF (reference sequence). The V end was cut by 7 bases, the J end by 6 bases, with 13 bases between. The CDR3 length is 13 residues. The CDR3 reads CATTVGEANEQFF. CDR3 DNA: TGTGCCACCACCGTCGGGGAGGCCAATGAGCAGTTCTTC.

The CDR3, as DNA: TGTGCCAGCAGCCTCGGGTTCTTC. Translation: CASSLGFF. The gene calls are TRBV21-1 and TRBJ2-1. TRBV21-1 is a pseudogene segment. CDR3 length: 8 amino acids.

V and J are TRBV7-2 and TRBJ1-1, with D possibly matching TRBD1 (6 bases). The CDR3 has 14 amino acids. Between the trimmed V and J ends, which lost 3 bases and 1 base, there was a span of 9 bases. CDR1 SGHTA and CDR2 FQGNSA come from the germline V gene. CDR3 DNA sequence: TGTGCCAGCAGCTTTGGACAGCCGAACACTGAAGCTTTCTTT. As protein: CASSFGQPNTEAFF.

The J gene is TRBJ1-5, the V gene TRBV6-1; D gene ambiguous. The germline CDR1 and CDR2 sequences are MNHNS and SASEGT. V was pared by 8 bases and J by 0 bases, with 8 bases between. The CDR3 loop spans 13 amino acids. The CDR3 here is CASGTHSNQPQHF. As DNA, the CDR3 is TGTGCCAGCGGAACACATAGCAATCAGCCCCAGCATTTT.

This clonotype appeared a few times. The chain carries TRBV24-1 and TRBJ2-3; D is ambiguous. V was cut by 4 bases and J by 2 bases, with 12 bases left in between. Germline CDR1 KGHDR, CDR2 SFDVKD. The CDR3 covers 15 residues. The CDR3 region is CATSDPSDATDTQYF. In DNA, the CDR3 is TGTGCCACCAGTGACCCTTCGGACGCCACAGATACGCAGTATTTT.

V is TRBV20-1 and J is TRBJ2-3; a weak D match, TRBD1 (6 bases). Germline V gene data show CDR1 as DFQATT and CDR2 as SNEGSKA (reference sequence). V was clipped by 5 bases and J by 7 bases, with 19 bases between them. The CDR3 runs to 14 residues. The CDR3 protein is CSAPQGGTTNTQYF. In nucleotides, the CDR3 is TGCAGTGCTCCGCAAGGGGGAACAACTAATACGCAGTATTTT.

This rearrangement joins TRBV5-4 to TRBJ2-7; the match to TRBD2 covers 10 bases. The CDR3 totals 15 residues. Germline V gene data show CDR1 as SGHNT and CDR2 as YYREEE (reference sequence). J gave up 3 bases and V 5 bases, and 8 bases lay outside the gene matches. In nucleotides, the CDR3 is TGTGCCAGCAGTCTTACTAGCGGGACCCTCTACGAGCAGTACTTC. Residues: CASSLTSGTLYEQYF. Combining the CDR3 with reference TRBV5-4 and TRBJ2-7 gives the whole variable domain ETGVTQSPTHLIKTRGQQVTLRCSSQSGHNTVSWYQQALGQGPQFIFQYYREEENGRGNFPPRFSGLQFPNYSSELNVNALELDDSALYLCASSLTSGTLYEQYFGPGTRLTVT.

The chain joins TRBV9 to TRBJ2-3; D gene unclear. CDR3 length: 13 amino acids. Germline CDR1 is SGDLS and CDR2 is YYNGEE. Trimming shortened V by 0 bases and J by 4 bases, and 6 bases separated the two germline ends. The CDR3 DNA follows: TGTGCCAGCAGCGTAGTTTTGGCAGATACGCAGTATTTT. The encoded protein is CASSVVLADTQYF.

This clonotype was detected only once. This chain uses TRBV7-9 with TRBJ1-4; TRBD1 matches 7 bases. Germline assignment: CDR1 SEHNR and CDR2 FQNEAQ (reference sequence). V was clipped by 7 bases and J by 7 bases; unmatched bases: 9. The CDR3 sequence is 14 residues long. CDR3 region: CASTTGVTGEKLFF. The CDR3, as DNA: TGTGCCAGCACCACAGGGGTAACGGGTGAAAAACTGTTTTTT.

This chain uses TRBV4-1 with TRBJ2-7; the match to TRBD1 covers 10 bases. The CDR3 runs 15 residues. V gave up 4 bases and J gave up 2 bases; unmatched junction bases: 5. Germline lookup yields CDR1 MGHRA and CDR2 YSYEKL. In DNA, the CDR3 is TGCGCCAGCAGCCGAGGGACAGGGGAACCCTACGAGCAGTACTTC. It is translated as CASSRGTGEPYEQYF.

The chain couples TRBV29-1 to TRBJ2-7; TRBD1 matches 10 bases. Trimming removed 6 bases from V and 5 bases from J; junction bases left unmatched: 10. This CDR3 comprises 14 residues. CDR1 and CDR2 (germline): SQVTM, ANQGSEA. DNA for the CDR3: TGCAGCGTGGACGGGACAGGGGTTGCCCACGAGCAGTACTTC. Translation: CSVDGTGVAHEQYF.

The V and J genes are TRBV7-9 and TRBJ1-6, with D possibly TRBD1 on 5 matching bases. CDR1 is SEHNR and CDR2 is FQNEAQ in the germline V gene (reference sequence). The CDR3 consists of 15 residues. V was clipped by 2 bases and J by 5 bases, with 10 bases between them. The CDR3: CASSLQTVDNSPLHF. CDR3 DNA sequence: TGTGCCAGCAGCTTACAGACAGTTGATAATTCACCCCTCCACTTT.

For this clonotype: Germline and junction disagree at one end, which may indicate a read error. This chain connects TRBV2 to TRBJ1-1; maybe TRBD1 (5 bases). This CDR3 comprises 17 residues. Germline values: CDR1 SNHLY, CDR2 FYNNEI. The CDR3: CTSSGGQGIRMNTEAFF. The DNA for the CDR3 is TGTACCAGCAGTGGTGGGCAGGGAATAAGAATGAACACTGAAGCTTTCTTT.

This clonotype was seen a single time. CDR3 in amino acids: CASSAPGQGGTGELFF. In DNA, the CDR3 is TGCGCCAGCAGCGCTCCGGGACAGGGGGGAACCGGGGAGCTGTTTTTT. This chain uses TRBV5-1 with TRBJ2-2; 11 bases are shared with TRBD1. Losses at the gene ends were 4 bases for V and 5 bases for J; bases not matched to a gene: 7. This CDR3 has 16 residues. Looked up from germline, CDR1 is SGHRS and CDR2 is YFSETQ.

This clonotype turned up a few times. The rearrangement uses TRBV7-9 and TRBJ1-2; no reliable D call. The CDR3 is 14 amino acids. Per germline, CDR1 SEHNR and CDR2 FQNEAQ (reference sequence). Trimming removed 1 base at V and 8 bases at J, with 14 bases between. CDR3 region: CASSLGRSPWGYTF. The CDR3 DNA sequence: TGTGCCAGCAGCTTAGGTCGCAGCCCATGGGGCTACACCTTC.